Listed here are 21 T cell receptor beta chains from one sample, sequenced in a study of T cells in women clearing cervical HPV infection. Data came from immunoSEQ multiplex PCR; TCRdb stores just in-frame clones and leaves some out. This table holds about 24,000 clones. The sequencing sample was made of blood buffy coat. These TCRs come from a woman aged 18-69 years with a cervical HPV16 infection that either progressed to CIN3+ or cleared (not recorded which).

Details on this clone: The read is 3 residues too short to cover the CDR3 end, so that end is filled in from the germline J gene. This chain uses TRBV11-2 with TRBJ2-2; D perhaps matches TRBD1 (5 bases). The ends were cut back, 4 bases at V and 7 bases at J, with 16 bases in the middle. CDR3 length: 15 amino acids. Germline CDR1 is SGHAT and CDR2 is FQNNGV. CDR3 sequence: CASSWHPGLGGELFF. Incomplete CDR3 DNA: TGTGCCAGCAGCTGGCACCCAGGGTTAGGCGGGGAG.

In regard to this clone: The CDR3 end lies 3 residues beyond the end of the read and is filled in from the germline J gene. The chain has TRBV18 and TRBJ2-1, with TRBD1 matching over 8 bases. The CDR3 extends over 14 amino acids. Germline CDR1 KGHSH, CDR2 LQKENI. V dropped 6 bases and J dropped 8; count of bases not matched to a gene: 9. The CDR3 bases that were read are TGTGCCAGCTCCCCCCTCCAGGGGGCCCATGAG. This encodes CASSPLQGAHE. The full CDR3 protein reads CASSPLQGAHEQFF.

Turning to this clone: The read halts 3 residues ahead of the CDR3 end, with the missing end drawn from the germline J gene. V gene TRBV20-1 combines with J gene TRBJ2-5, with TRBD1 as a possible D gene (5 bases). CDR1 is DFQATT, CDR2 SNEGSKA, per germline (reference sequence). The CDR3 runs to 15 residues. V lost 3 bases to trimming and J lost 4 bases, with 18 bases between them. The CDR3 bases that were read are TGCAGTGCTAGCTTCTGGAAGGGGTTGGGAGAGACC. Protein product: CSASFWKGLGET. The entire CDR3 reads CSASFWKGLGETQYF.

Concerning this clone itself: Coverage ceases 3 residues before the CDR3 finishes, and the germline J gene fills in the end. The chain links TRBV14 to TRBJ2-1; D may be TRBD1 (7 bases). CDR1 and CDR2 from the germline V gene are SGHDN and FVKESK. V shed 5 bases and J shed 5 bases, with 19 bases lying between them. The CDR3 covers 16 residues. CDR3 bases read: TGTGCCAGCAGCGTTAGACAGGGAGGCCTTGACAATGAG. Translation gives CASSVRQGGLDNE. The full CDR3 sequence reads CASSVRQGGLDNEQFF.

Notes on this clone: Read coverage stops 3 residues before the CDR3 terminus; the germline J gene supplies the remainder. The chain recombines TRBV18 with TRBJ2-5; 12 bases match TRBD2. Germline-derived CDR1 and CDR2 are KGHSH and LQKENI. CDR3 length equals 18 residues. V gave up 4 bases and J gave up 2 bases; unmatched junction bases: 11. This chain's CDR3 is CASSLSPLAGGRQETQYF. The sequenced part of the CDR3 DNA is TGTGCCAGCTCACTATCCCCTCTAGCGGGGGGGCGTCAAGAGACC.

Incomplete CDR3 DNA: TGTGCCAGCTCACCACCGTCTGGGACTAGTAGGTACGAG. This translates into CASSPPSGTSRYE. In full, the CDR3 is CASSPPSGTSRYEQYF. The rearrangement uses TRBV18 and TRBJ2-7; TRBD2 agrees at 8 bases. Coverage ceases 3 residues before the CDR3 finishes, and the germline J gene fills in the end. The CDR3 sequence is 16 residues long. Germline V CDR1 and CDR2: KGHSH, LQKENI. V shed 0 bases, J shed 4 bases, and the junction held 8 bases outside the gene matches.

As for this clone: The CDR3 goes on 3 residues after the read ends, and that part is filled in from the germline J gene. The chain joins TRBV7-3 to TRBJ1-1, with D unclear. Trimming removed 5 bases from V and 1 base from J, with 8 bases in between. CDR1 is SGHTA, CDR2 FQGTGA, per germline. CDR3 length equals 13 residues. CDR3 region: CASSPYGNTEAFF. The part of the CDR3 DNA that was read is TGTGCCAGCAGCCCCTACGGGAACACTGAA. Filled out from reference TRBV7-3 and TRBJ1-1, the complete variable domain reads GAGVSQTPSNKVTEKGKYVELRCDPISGHTALYWYRQSLGQGPEFLIYFQGTGAADDSGLPNDRFFAVRPEGSVSTLKIQRTERGDSAVYLCASSPYGNTEAFFGQGTRLTVV.

Of note for this clone: The read falls 3 residues short of the CDR3 end, and the missing part is taken from the germline J gene. The rearrangement joins TRBV12-3 or TRBV12-4 to TRBJ1-2; D not certain. This CDR3 comprises 13 residues. Trimming removed 5 bases at V and 4 bases at J, with 11 bases between. The chain's CDR3 is CASSPGVAYGYTF. The part of the CDR3 DNA that was read is TGTGCCAGCAGTCCCGGGGTGGCCTATGGC.

Comments on this clone: The CDR3 extends 3 residues past the end of the read, so its final part is completed from the germline J gene. This rearrangement joins TRBV19 to TRBJ1-2; 8 positions match TRBD1. CDR1 and CDR2 (germline): LNHDA, SQIVND (reference sequence). The CDR3 contains 16 residues. Trimming at V came to 6 bases and at J to 5 bases, leaving 14 bases not matched to a gene. Incomplete CDR3 DNA: TGTGCCAGTAGCACGCGCCCGGACAGGGTTTGGTATGGC. Its translation is CASSTRPDRVWYG. The full CDR3 protein is CASSTRPDRVWYGYTF.

Details on this clone: Read data end 3 residues before the CDR3 end; the end is taken from the germline J gene. The V gene is TRBV7-3, the J gene TRBJ2-3; TRBD1 might be the D (7 bases). Between the trimmed V and J ends, which lost 2 bases and 5 bases, there was a span of 17 bases. Germline CDR1 reads SGHTA; CDR2 reads FQGTGA. This CDR3 is 16 amino acids long. CDR3: CASSLVKEGAQDTQYF. Partial CDR3 DNA: TGTGCCAGCAGCTTAGTTAAGGAGGGGGCGCAAGATACG.

As regards this clone: The missing CDR3 end, 3 residues past where the read stops, is filled in from the germline J gene. The genes are TRBV2 and TRBJ1-4; D is ambiguous. Per germline, CDR1 SNHLY and CDR2 FYNNEI. CDR3 length equals 14 residues. CDR3 DNA (partial): TGTGCCAGCAGTAAGGGCAGCCGTAATTCACCA. Protein: CASSKGSRNSP. The whole CDR3 protein is CASSKGSRNSPLFF.

Details on this clone: Read data end 3 residues before the CDR3 end; the end is taken from the germline J gene. The chain combines TRBV19 with TRBJ1-2, with D perhaps matching TRBD1 (5 bases). This CDR3 is 15 amino acids long. The germline gives CDR1 LNHDA, CDR2 SQIVND (reference sequence). Incomplete CDR3 DNA: TGTGCCAGTAGTATAAGGGGTCAGTCCTGGCCGGGC. It codes for CASSIRGQSWPG. The CDR3 in its entirety is CASSIRGQSWPGYTF.

Points on this clone: From the germline J gene comes the end of the CDR3, since the read stops 3 residues before it. The V and J genes are TRBV15 and TRBJ2-7, with D uncertain. The germline V and J ends were trimmed by 0 bases and 2 bases, with 2 bases remaining between them. The CDR3 is 12 residues long. CDR1 and CDR2 (germline): LNHNV, YYDKDF (reference sequence). The part of the CDR3 DNA that was read is TGTGCCACCAGCAGAGACGCCTACGAG. This sequence encodes CATSRDAYE. The CDR3 as a whole reads CATSRDAYEQYF.

A note on this clone: The junction does not match germline at one end; this may be a read error. Coverage ceases 3 residues before the CDR3 finishes, and the germline J gene fills in the end. The chain is built from TRBV7-7 and TRBJ2-2, with a weak D call TRBD1 (5 bases). From germline, CDR1 is SSHAT and CDR2 FNYEAQ (reference sequence). This CDR3 spans 15 amino acids. Incomplete CDR3 DNA: TGTGCTAGCAGCCGCAGGGAAGGGAACACCGGGGAG. Its protein product is CASSRREGNTGE. The complete CDR3 protein is CASSRREGNTGELFF.

Concerning this clone: With the read ending 3 residues before the CDR3 end, the germline J gene is used to fill in that end. The V gene is TRBV19, the J gene TRBJ2-3; a weak D match, TRBD2 (5 bases). Germline V CDR1 and CDR2: LNHDA, SQIVND (reference sequence). This CDR3 region has 12 residues. The CDR3 spells CASSEGGETQYF. The sequenced part of the CDR3 DNA is TGTGCCAGTAGTGAGGGTGGAGAGACG.

In regard to this clone: The sequenced fragment ends 3 residues before the CDR3 boundary, so the rest is inferred from the germline J gene. The chain employs TRBV7-2 and TRBJ1-2; D is uncertain. Germline loops: CDR1 SGHTA, CDR2 FQGNSA. CDR3 length: 15 residues. The CDR3 loop is CASSLSGRATDTYTF. The DNA read from the CDR3 is TGTGCCAGCAGCTTAAGCGGGAGGGCAACAGATACC.

A remark on this clone: The read comes to an end 3 residues before the CDR3 does, leaving the germline J gene to fill in the end. The chain has TRBV6-1 and TRBJ1-5, with D unclear. Germline V CDR1 and CDR2: MNHNS, SASEGT. V lost 2 bases and J lost 0, with 11 bases in between. The CDR3 is made up of 16 amino acids. CDR3 DNA (partial): TGTGCCAGCAGTGAACATAACAGTTATAGCAATCAGCCC. Amino acids: CASSEHNSYSNQP. The whole CDR3 is CASSEHNSYSNQPQHF.

On this clone: Read coverage stops 3 residues before the CDR3 terminus; the germline J gene supplies the remainder. The rearrangement links TRBV5-1 to TRBJ2-7; 7 positions agree with TRBD1. V gave up 0 bases and J gave up 1 base; unmatched junction bases: 10. Germline assignment: CDR1 SGHRS and CDR2 YFSETQ. This CDR3 comprises 17 residues. The sequenced CDR3 bases are TGCGCCAGCAGCTTGGCCAATAGGGGGCGCAGATCCTACGAG. This sequence encodes CASSLANRGRRSYE. The whole CDR3 is CASSLANRGRRSYEQYF.

As to this clone: The read ends 3 residues before the CDR3 terminus; that terminus is restored from the germline J gene. The gene calls are TRBV18 and TRBJ1-1; 9 bases line up with TRBD1. The CDR3 length is 19 residues. V trimming: 1 base; J trimming: 3 bases; junction bases outside the gene matches: 15. The V gene's germline CDR1 is KGHSH and CDR2 LQKENI. The CDR3 sequence is CASSPRETGQGNSDTEAFF. Partial CDR3 DNA: TGTGCCAGCTCACCACGGGAGACAGGACAGGGGAATTCGGACACTGAA.

To note about this clone: The read terminates 3 residues before the CDR3 end, so the remaining end is supplied by the germline J gene. The chain recombines TRBV14 with TRBJ1-4; D possibly corresponds to TRBD1 (5 bases). Trimming shortened V by 6 bases and J by 4 bases, and 15 bases separated the two germline ends. CDR1 and CDR2 (germline): SGHDN, FVKESK. CDR3 size: 15 residues. Partial CDR3 DNA: TGTGCCAGCAGTCGATCGGGACTTAGTAATGAAAAA. It is translated as CASSRSGLSNEK. In full, the CDR3 reads CASSRSGLSNEKLFF.

As for this clone: The CDR3 is cut off 3 residues early in the read; its end comes from the germline J gene. V is TRBV19 and J is TRBJ2-7, with 8 positions matching TRBD2. Unmatched junction bases numbered 11, after V lost 4 bases and J lost 3 bases. CDR1 is LNHDA, CDR2 SQIVND, per germline (reference sequence). The CDR3 loop spans 16 amino acids. The CDR3 is CASSTIAGRIFYEQYF. The covered CDR3 bases are TGTGCCAGTAGTACCATAGCGGGACGGATCTTCTACGAG.